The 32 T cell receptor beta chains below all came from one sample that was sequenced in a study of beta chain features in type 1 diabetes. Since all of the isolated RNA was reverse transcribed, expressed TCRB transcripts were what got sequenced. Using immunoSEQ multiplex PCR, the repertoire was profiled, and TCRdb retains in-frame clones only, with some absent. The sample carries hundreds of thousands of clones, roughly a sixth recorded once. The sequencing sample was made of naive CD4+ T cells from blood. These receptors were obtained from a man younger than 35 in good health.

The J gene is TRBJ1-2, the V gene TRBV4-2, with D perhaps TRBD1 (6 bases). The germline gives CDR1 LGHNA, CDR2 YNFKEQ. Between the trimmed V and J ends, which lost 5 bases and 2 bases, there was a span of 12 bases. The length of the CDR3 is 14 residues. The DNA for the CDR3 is TGTGCCAGCAGCTATGAGGACAGCAACTATGGCTACACCTTC. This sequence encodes CASSYEDSNYGYTF.

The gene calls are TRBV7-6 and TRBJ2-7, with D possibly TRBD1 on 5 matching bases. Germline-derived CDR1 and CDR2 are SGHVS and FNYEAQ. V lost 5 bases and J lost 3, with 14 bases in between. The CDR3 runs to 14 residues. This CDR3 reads CASSQQGLVYEQYF. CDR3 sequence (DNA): TGTGCCAGCAGCCAGCAGGGTCTGGTCTACGAGCAGTACTTC. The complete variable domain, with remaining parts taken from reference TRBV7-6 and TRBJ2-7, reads GAGVSQSPRYKVTKRGQDVALRCDPISGHVSLYWYRQALGQGPEFLTYFNYEAQQDKSGLPNDRFSAERPEGSISTLTIQRTEQRDSAMYRCASSQQGLVYEQYFGPGTRLTVT.

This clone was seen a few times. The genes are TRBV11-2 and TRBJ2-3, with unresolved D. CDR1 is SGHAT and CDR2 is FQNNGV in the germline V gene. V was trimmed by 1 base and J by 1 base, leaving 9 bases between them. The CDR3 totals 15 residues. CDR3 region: CASSLGILGTDTQYF. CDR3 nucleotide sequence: TGTGCCAGCAGCTTAGGCATCCTCGGCACAGATACGCAGTATTTT.

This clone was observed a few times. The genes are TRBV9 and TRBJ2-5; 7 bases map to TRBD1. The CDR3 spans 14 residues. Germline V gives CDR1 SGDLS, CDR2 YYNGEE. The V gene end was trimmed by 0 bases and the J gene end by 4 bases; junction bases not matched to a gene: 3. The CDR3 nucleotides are TGTGCCAGCAGCGTAGTGGACAGGCTAGAGACCCAGTACTTC. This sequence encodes CASSVVDRLETQYF.

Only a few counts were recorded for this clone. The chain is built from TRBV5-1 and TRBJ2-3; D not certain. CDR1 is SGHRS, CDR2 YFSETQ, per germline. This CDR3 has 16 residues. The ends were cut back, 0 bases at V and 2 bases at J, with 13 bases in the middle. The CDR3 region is CASSLEWGNPTDTQYF. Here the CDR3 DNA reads TGCGCCAGCAGCTTGGAATGGGGTAATCCCACAGATACGCAGTATTTT.

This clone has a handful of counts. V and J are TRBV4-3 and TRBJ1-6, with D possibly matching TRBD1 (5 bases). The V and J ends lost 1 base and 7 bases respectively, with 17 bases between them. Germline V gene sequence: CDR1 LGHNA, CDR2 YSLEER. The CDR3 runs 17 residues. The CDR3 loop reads CASSQGVGTAENSPLHF. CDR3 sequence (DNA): TGCGCCAGCAGCCAAGGTGTCGGGACCGCCGAAAATTCACCCCTCCACTTT.

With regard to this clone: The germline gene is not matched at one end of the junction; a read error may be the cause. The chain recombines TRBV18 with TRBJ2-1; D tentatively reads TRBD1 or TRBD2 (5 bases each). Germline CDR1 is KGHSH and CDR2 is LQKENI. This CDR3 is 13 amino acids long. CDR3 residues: CASSPGNPGRVLF. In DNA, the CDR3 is TGTGCCAGCTCACCTGGGAACCCGGGACGCGTCCTCTTC.

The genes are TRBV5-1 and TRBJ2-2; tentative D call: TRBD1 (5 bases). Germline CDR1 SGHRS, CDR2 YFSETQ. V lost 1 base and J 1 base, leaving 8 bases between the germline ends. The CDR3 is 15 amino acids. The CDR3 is CASSLSDRNTGELFF. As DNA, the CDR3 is TGCGCCAGCAGCTTGTCTGACAGGAACACCGGGGAGCTGTTTTTT.

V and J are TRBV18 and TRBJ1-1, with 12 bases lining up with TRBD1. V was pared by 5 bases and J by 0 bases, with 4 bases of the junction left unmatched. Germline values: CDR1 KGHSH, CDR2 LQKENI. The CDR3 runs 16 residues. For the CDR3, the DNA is TGTGCCAGCTCATTGGGACAGGGGGCTATGAACACTGAAGCTTTCTTT. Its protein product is CASSLGQGAMNTEAFF.

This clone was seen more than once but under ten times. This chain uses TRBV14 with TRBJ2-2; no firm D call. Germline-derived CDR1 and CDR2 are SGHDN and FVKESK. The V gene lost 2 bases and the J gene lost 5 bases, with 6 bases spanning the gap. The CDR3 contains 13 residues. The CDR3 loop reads CASSQQATGELFF. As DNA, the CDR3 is TGTGCCAGCAGCCAACAGGCAACCGGGGAGCTGTTTTTT.

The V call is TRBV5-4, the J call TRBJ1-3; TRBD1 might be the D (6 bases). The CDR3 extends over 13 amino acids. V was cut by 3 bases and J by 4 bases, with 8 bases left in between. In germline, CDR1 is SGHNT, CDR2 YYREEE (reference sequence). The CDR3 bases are TGTGCCAGCAGCTATGACAGGGGAAACACCATATATTTT. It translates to CASSYDRGNTIYF.

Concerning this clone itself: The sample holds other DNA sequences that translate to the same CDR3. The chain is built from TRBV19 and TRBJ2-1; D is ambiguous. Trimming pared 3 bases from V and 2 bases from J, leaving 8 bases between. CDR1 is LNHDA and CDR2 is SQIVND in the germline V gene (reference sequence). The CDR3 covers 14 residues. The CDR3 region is CASSIRGTYNEQFF. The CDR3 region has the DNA TGTGCCAGTAGTATCCGCGGAACCTACAATGAGCAGTTCTTC.

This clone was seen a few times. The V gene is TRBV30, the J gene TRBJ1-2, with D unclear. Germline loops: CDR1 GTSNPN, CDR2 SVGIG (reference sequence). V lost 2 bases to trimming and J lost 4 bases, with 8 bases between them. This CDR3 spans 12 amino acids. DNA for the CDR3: TGTGCCTGGAGTAGGCAGGTCTATGGCTACACCTTC. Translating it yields CAWSRQVYGYTF.

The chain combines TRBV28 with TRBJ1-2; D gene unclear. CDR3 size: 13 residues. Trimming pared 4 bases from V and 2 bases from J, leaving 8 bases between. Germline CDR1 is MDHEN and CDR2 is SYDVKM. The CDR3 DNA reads TGTGCCAGCAGTTGGCAGAACAACTATGGCTACACCTTC. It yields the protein CASSWQNNYGYTF.

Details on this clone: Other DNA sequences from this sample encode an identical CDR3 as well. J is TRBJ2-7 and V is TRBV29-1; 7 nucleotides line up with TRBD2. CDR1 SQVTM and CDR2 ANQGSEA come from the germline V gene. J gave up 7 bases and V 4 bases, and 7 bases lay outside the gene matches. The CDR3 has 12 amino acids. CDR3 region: CSVVSGGWEQYF. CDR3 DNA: TGCAGCGTTGTATCGGGGGGTTGGGAGCAGTACTTC.

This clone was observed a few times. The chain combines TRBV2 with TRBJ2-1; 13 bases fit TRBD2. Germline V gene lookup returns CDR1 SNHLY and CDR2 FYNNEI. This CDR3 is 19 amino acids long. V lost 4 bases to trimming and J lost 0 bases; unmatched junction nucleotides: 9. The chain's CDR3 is CASSVSGTSGISSYNEQFF. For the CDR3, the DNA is TGTGCCAGCAGTGTATCCGGGACTAGCGGGATTAGCTCCTACAATGAGCAGTTCTTC.

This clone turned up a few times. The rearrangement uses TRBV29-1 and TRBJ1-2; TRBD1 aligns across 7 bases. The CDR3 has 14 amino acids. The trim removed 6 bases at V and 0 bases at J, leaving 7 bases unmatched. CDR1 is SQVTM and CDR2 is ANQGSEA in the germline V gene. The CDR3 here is CSVRGRLANYGYTF. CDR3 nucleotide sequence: TGCAGCGTGAGGGGGCGACTAGCTAACTATGGCTACACCTTC. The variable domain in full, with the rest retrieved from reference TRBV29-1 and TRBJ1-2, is SAVISQKPSRDICQRGTSLTIQCQVDSQVTMMFWYRQQPGQSLTLIATANQGSEATYESGFVIDKFPISRPNLTFSTLTVSNMSPEDSSIYLCSVRGRLANYGYTFGSGTRLTVV.

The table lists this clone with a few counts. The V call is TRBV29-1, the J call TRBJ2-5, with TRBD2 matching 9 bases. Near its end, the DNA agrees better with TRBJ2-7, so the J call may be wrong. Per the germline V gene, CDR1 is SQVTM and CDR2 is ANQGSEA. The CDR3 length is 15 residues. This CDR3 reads CSVVMIAGVEGEQYF. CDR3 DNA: TGCAGCGTTGTGATGATAGCGGGAGTTGAAGGCGAGCAGTACTTC.

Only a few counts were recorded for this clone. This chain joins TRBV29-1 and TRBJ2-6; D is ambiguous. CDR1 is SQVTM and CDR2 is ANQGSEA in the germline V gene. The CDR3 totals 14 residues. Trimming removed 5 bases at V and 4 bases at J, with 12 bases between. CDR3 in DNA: TGCAGCGTTAACGATGGGCGGGGGGCCAACGTCCTGACTTTC. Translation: CSVNDGRGANVLTF.

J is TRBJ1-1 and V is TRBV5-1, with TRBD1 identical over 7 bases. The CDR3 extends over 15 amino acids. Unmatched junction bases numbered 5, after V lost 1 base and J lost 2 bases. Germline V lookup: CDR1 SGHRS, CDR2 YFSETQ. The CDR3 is CASSLQGGLNTEAFF. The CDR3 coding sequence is TGCGCCAGCAGCTTGCAGGGGGGCCTTAACACTGAAGCTTTCTTT.

CDR3 residues: CASSPQGRKNTGELFF. The CDR3 DNA sequence: TGTGCCAGCAGCCCCCAGGGCAGAAAGAACACCGGGGAGCTGTTTTTT. The chain is built from TRBV5-4 and TRBJ2-2, with a tentative D call TRBD1 (5 bases). This CDR3 is built from 16 residues. Germline CDR1 is SGHNT and CDR2 is YYREEE (reference sequence). Trimming removed 4 bases from V and 1 base from J, with 14 bases in between.

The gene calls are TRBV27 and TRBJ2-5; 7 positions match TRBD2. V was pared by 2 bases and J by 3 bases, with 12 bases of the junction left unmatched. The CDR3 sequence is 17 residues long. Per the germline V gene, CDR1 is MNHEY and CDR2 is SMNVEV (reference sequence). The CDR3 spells CASSLRGVLADEETQYF. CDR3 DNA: TGTGCCAGCAGTTTAAGGGGCGTGCTAGCGGATGAAGAGACCCAGTACTTC.

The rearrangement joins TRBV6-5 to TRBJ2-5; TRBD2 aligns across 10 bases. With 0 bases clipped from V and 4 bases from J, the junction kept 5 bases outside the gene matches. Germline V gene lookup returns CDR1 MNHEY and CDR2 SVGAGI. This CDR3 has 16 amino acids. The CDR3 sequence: CASSYSGLARGETQYF. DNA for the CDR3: TGTGCCAGCAGTTACTCGGGACTAGCGAGGGGAGAGACCCAGTACTTC.

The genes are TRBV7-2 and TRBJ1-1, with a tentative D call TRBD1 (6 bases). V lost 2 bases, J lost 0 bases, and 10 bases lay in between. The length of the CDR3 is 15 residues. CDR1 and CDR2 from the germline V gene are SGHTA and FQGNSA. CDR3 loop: CASSLSAGVNTEAFF. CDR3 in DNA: TGTGCCAGCAGCTTATCGGCAGGGGTGAACACTGAAGCTTTCTTT.

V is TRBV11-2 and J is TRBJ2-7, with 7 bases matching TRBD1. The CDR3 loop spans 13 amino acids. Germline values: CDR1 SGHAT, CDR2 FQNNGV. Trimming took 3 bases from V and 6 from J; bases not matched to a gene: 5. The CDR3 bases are TGTGCCAGCAGCTTCCCGACAGGGCGCGAGCAGTACTTC. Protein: CASSFPTGREQYF.

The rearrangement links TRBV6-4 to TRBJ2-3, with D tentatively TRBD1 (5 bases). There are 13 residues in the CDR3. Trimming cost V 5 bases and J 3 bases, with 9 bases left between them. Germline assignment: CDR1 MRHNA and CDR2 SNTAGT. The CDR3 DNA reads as TGTGCCAGCAGTCTGCAGGGTACAGATACGCAGTATTTT. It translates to CASSLQGTDTQYF.

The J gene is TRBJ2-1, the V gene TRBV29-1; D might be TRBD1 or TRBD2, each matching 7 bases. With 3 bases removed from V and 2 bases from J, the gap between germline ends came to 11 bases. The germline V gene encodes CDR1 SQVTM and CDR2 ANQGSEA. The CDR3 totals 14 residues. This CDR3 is CSVDGRGPYNEQFF. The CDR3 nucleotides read TGCAGCGTTGATGGGAGGGGGCCCTACAATGAGCAGTTCTTC.

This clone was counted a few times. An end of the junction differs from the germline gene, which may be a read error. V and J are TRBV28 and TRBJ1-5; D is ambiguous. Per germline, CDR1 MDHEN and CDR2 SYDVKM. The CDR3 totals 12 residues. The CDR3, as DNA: TGTGCCAGCAGTACGGGGAACTCTCCTCTGGATTTT. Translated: CASSTGNSPLDF.

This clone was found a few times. In DNA, the CDR3 is TGTGCCTGGAGTGCGTCAAGGTTAGGCGTCGGTGAAAAACTGTTTTTT. It translates to CAWSASRLGVGEKLFF. The chain joins TRBV30 to TRBJ1-4; D is unresolved. The CDR3 sequence is 16 residues long. Germline V gene lookup returns CDR1 GTSNPN and CDR2 SVGIG (reference sequence). V lost 1 base, J lost 7 bases, and 19 bases lay in between.

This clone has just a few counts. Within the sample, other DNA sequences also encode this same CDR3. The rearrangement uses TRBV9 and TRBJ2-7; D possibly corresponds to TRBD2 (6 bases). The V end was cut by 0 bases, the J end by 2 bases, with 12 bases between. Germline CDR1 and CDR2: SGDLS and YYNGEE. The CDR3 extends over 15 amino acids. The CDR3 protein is CASSVEPGLTYEQYF. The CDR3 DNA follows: TGTGCCAGCAGCGTAGAGCCGGGACTGACCTACGAGCAGTACTTC.

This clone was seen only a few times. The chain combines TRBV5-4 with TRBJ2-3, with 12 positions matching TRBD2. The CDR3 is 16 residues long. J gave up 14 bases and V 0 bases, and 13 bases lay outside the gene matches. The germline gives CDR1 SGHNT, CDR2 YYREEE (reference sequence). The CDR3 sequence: CASSLVRGTSGSVRYF. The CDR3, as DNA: TGTGCCAGCAGCTTGGTCCGGGGGACTAGCGGGTCAGTTAGGTATTTT.

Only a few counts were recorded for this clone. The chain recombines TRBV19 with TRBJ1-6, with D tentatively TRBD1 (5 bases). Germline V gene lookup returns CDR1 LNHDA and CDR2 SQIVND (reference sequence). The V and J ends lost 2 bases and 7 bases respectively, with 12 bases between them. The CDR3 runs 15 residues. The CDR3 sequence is CASSIFPGRNSPLHF. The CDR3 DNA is TGTGCCAGTAGTATATTCCCAGGGCGAAATTCACCCCTCCACTTT.